The next 25 T cell receptor beta chains were all read from a single sample in a study of identical twins. From the 5' RACE reads, TCRdb called clonotypes with MiXCR, one entry per CDR3 protein. This sample carries some 500,000 distinct CDR3 sequences, about 14% of them seen once, and the ten largest clones take around 0.48%. These data also formed part of another study, on yellow fever vaccine responses in identical twins.

The material sequenced was CD4+ T cells sorted from blood. The receptors derive from a woman between 18 and 29 years old in good health.

This chain links TRBV27 with TRBJ2-5; 12 nucleotides align to TRBD2. CDR3 length: 15 residues. J was trimmed by 1 base and V by 8 bases; bases with no gene match: 5. The germline CDR1 and CDR2 sequences are MNHEY and SMNVEV (reference sequence). CDR3 region: CASRTSGRPQETQYF. The CDR3 DNA follows: TGTGCCAGCCGAACTAGCGGGAGGCCCCAAGAGACCCAGTACTTC.

The chain uses TRBV9 and TRBJ2-3; D is uncertain. The CDR3 has 14 residues. V lost 0 bases, J lost 4 bases, and 9 bases lay in between. From germline, CDR1 is SGDLS and CDR2 YYNGEE. This chain's CDR3 is CASSVESASDTQYF. Here the CDR3 DNA reads TGTGCCAGCAGCGTAGAGTCGGCTTCAGATACGCAGTATTTT.

This rearrangement joins TRBV20-1 to TRBJ2-5; maybe TRBD1 (7 bases). CDR3 length: 14 residues. Between the trimmed V and J ends, which lost 5 bases and 3 bases, there was a span of 16 bases. From germline, CDR1 is DFQATT and CDR2 SNEGSKA (reference sequence). The chain's CDR3 is CSAGRGRGEETQYF. DNA for the CDR3: TGCAGTGCTGGAAGGGGGCGCGGGGAAGAGACCCAGTACTTC.

The V gene is TRBV15, the J gene TRBJ1-3; D is uncertain. Trimming removed 0 bases at V and 3 bases at J, with 12 bases between. CDR1 and CDR2 from the germline V gene are LNHNV and YYDKDF (reference sequence). This CDR3 comprises 16 residues. The CDR3 DNA is TGTGCCACCAGCAGAGATCCCGTCGGGAGTGGAAACACCATATATTTT. Translation gives CATSRDPVGSGNTIYF. Filled out from reference TRBV15 and TRBJ1-3, the complete variable domain reads DAMVIQNPRYQVTQFGKPVTLSCSQTLNHNVMYWYQQKSSQAPKLLFHYYDKDFNNEADTPDNFQSRRPNTSFCFLDIRSPGLGDTAMYLCATSRDPVGSGNTIYFGEGSWLTVV.

This clonotype was detected a few times. The CDR3 bases are TGCGCCAGCACCCAGGGGACTAGCGGGAGCAATCAGTACTTC. Protein sequence: CASTQGTSGSNQYF. The chain is built from TRBV5-1 and TRBJ2-4; 14 nucleotides match TRBD2. The CDR3 totals 14 residues. Trimming took 6 bases from V and 12 from J; bases not matched to a gene: 8. Germline V gene lookup returns CDR1 SGHRS and CDR2 YFSETQ.

This chain joins TRBV18 and TRBJ2-4, with no clear D. CDR1 is KGHSH and CDR2 is LQKENI in the germline V gene. The V end lost 2 bases, the J end lost 5 bases, and 13 bases lay between the germline ends. The CDR3 is 15 residues long. As DNA, the CDR3 is TGTGCCAGCTCACCAGGATGGGGTGGGGAAAACATTCAGTACTTC. Its translation: CASSPGWGGENIQYF. Looking up the rest from reference TRBV18 and TRBJ2-4 gives the full variable domain: NAGVMQNPRHLVRRRGQEARLRCSPMKGHSHVYWYRQLPEEGLKFMVYLQKENIIDESGMPKERFSAEFPKEGPSILRIQQVVRGDSAAYFCASSPGWGGENIQYFGAGTRLSVL.

This clonotype was picked up a small number of times. The V and J genes are TRBV7-2 and TRBJ2-1, with TRBD1 identical over 7 bases. Germline CDR1 reads SGHTA; CDR2 reads FQGNSA. The ends lost 5 bases at V and 10 bases at J; junction bases unmatched: 14. CDR3 length equals 15 residues. The CDR3 DNA sequence: TGTGCCAGCAGCCCCCTAACGCACGGACAGGAAGAGCAGTTCTTC. Its translation is CASSPLTHGQEEQFF.

This chain joins TRBV15 and TRBJ2-3, with D hard to call. Trimming took off 6 bases at V and 0 bases at J, with 7 bases between the two ends. Per the germline V gene, CDR1 is LNHNV and CDR2 is YYDKDF (reference sequence). The CDR3 sequence is 13 residues long. This chain's CDR3 is CATSRSSTDTQYF. DNA of the CDR3: TGTGCCACCAGTAGATCTAGCACAGATACGCAGTATTTT.

The sample holds a few counts of this clonotype. This chain joins TRBV24-1 and TRBJ2-1; 9 nucleotides line up with TRBD1. This CDR3 spans 15 amino acids. The trim removed 3 bases at V and 7 bases at J, leaving 6 bases unmatched. Germline V gene lookup returns CDR1 KGHDR and CDR2 SFDVKD. CDR3: CATSDRTGVLNEQFF. The CDR3 coding sequence is TGTGCCACCAGTGATAGGACAGGGGTTTTAAATGAGCAGTTCTTC.

V and J are TRBV5-6 and TRBJ2-7; D is possibly TRBD2 (6 bases). Trimming cost V 3 bases and J 7 bases, with 11 bases left between them. CDR3 size: 12 residues. CDR1 SGHDT and CDR2 YYEEEE come from the germline V gene. The CDR3 DNA follows: TGTGCCAGCAGCTGGGGGGTGGGTGAGCAGTACTTC. It yields the protein CASSWGVGEQYF.

This clonotype was observed a few times. J is TRBJ1-6 and V is TRBV28; D gene ambiguous. CDR3 length: 17 residues. Germline lookup yields CDR1 MDHEN and CDR2 SYDVKM. Between the trimmed V and J ends, which lost 3 bases and 7 bases, there was a span of 19 bases. The CDR3 region is CASSLTRVGSRNSPLHF. CDR3 DNA: TGTGCCAGCAGTTTGACGAGGGTCGGTAGTCGGAATTCACCCCTCCACTTT.

The V call is TRBV19, the J call TRBJ2-3; 13 bases fit TRBD2. The CDR3 totals 16 residues. V shed 5 bases and J 7 bases; nucleotides not matched to a gene: 9. Germline V gives CDR1 LNHDA, CDR2 SQIVND (reference sequence). The CDR3, as DNA: TGTGCCAGTAGTGCCCGACTAGCGGGAGGTGCGAATACGCAGTATTTT. Translated: CASSARLAGGANTQYF.

This clonotype has a handful of counts. DNA of the CDR3: TGTGCCAGCAGTTCTACAGGGACGGGGGGGAACACTGAAGCTTTCTTT. It yields the protein CASSSTGTGGNTEAFF. The chain uses TRBV6-5 and TRBJ1-1, with D perhaps matching TRBD1 (6 bases). This CDR3 contains 16 residues. V was clipped by 4 bases and J by 1 base, with 16 bases between them. Germline V CDR1 and CDR2: MNHEY, SVGAGI.

The V gene is TRBV5-1, the J gene TRBJ2-7; D perhaps matches TRBD1 (6 bases). V was clipped by 4 bases and J by 3 bases, with 11 bases between them. Germline loops: CDR1 SGHRS, CDR2 YFSETQ. CDR3 length: 13 amino acids. The CDR3 DNA follows: TGCGCCAGCAGCCCGGCAGGGGTCTACGAGCAGTACTTC. This codes for CASSPAGVYEQYF. The variable domain in full, with the rest retrieved from reference TRBV5-1 and TRBJ2-7, is KAGVTQTPRYLIKTRGQQVTLSCSPISGHRSVSWYQQTPGQGLQFLFEYFSETQRNKGNFPGRFSGRQFSNSRSEMNVSTLELGDSALYLCASSPAGVYEQYFGPGTRLTVT.

In this sample, this clonotype turned up a few times. DNA for the CDR3: TGCAGTGCTTACAGGGTCGATACGCAGTATTTT. Translation gives CSAYRVDTQYF. The rearrangement links TRBV20-1 to TRBJ2-3; D is perhaps TRBD1 (6 bases). With 5 bases removed from V and 6 bases from J, the gap between germline ends came to 9 bases. There are 11 residues in the CDR3. The germline V gene has CDR1 DFQATT and CDR2 SNEGSKA (reference sequence).

This clonotype has a handful of counts. This chain links TRBV19 with TRBJ1-1; no reliable D call. There are 15 residues in the CDR3. Between the trimmed V and J ends, which lost 0 bases and 0 bases, there was a span of 8 bases. CDR1 is LNHDA and CDR2 is SQIVND in the germline V gene (reference sequence). CDR3 coding DNA: TGTGCCAGTAGTATAGAGCCGGCCATGAACACTGAAGCTTTCTTT. It specifies CASSIEPAMNTEAFF.

The chain employs TRBV20-1 and TRBJ2-3; 13 bases are shared with TRBD2. CDR3 length: 13 residues. Trimming removed 6 bases from V and 6 bases from J; junction bases left unmatched: 3. From germline, CDR1 is DFQATT and CDR2 SNEGSKA (reference sequence). CDR3 residues: CSAGLAGADTQYF. The DNA for the CDR3 is TGCAGTGCCGGACTAGCGGGGGCTGATACGCAGTATTTT.

The V and J genes are TRBV28 and TRBJ2-1, with D possibly matching TRBD2 (6 bases). CDR1 is MDHEN, CDR2 SYDVKM, per germline. The V end was cut by 5 bases, the J end by 10 bases, with 12 bases between. The CDR3 loop spans 12 amino acids. CDR3 DNA: TGTGCCAGCAGTCCACGACTAGACGAGCAGTTCTTC. Translated: CASSPRLDEQFF.

In its sample, this clonotype was seen a few times. The chain couples TRBV7-6 to TRBJ2-7; 7 nucleotides agree with TRBD2. The V and J ends lost 1 base and 8 bases, in that order; junction bases with no gene match: 5. The CDR3 consists of 13 residues. The germline V gene encodes CDR1 SGHVS and CDR2 FNYEAQ. This CDR3 reads CASSLGLAEQQYF. CDR3 DNA sequence: TGTGCCAGCAGCTTAGGACTAGCAGAACAGCAGTACTTC. Complete variable domain (other parts from reference TRBV7-6 and TRBJ2-7): GAGVSQSPRYKVTKRGQDVALRCDPISGHVSLYWYRQALGQGPEFLTYFNYEAQQDKSGLPNDRFSAERPEGSISTLTIQRTEQRDSAMYRCASSLGLAEQQYFGPGTRLTVT.

The chain combines TRBV7-3 with TRBJ2-1; TRBD1 matches 7 bases. The length of the CDR3 is 13 residues. After removal of 3 bases from V and 6 bases from J, the junction contained 2 bases not matched to a gene. CDR1 and CDR2 from the germline V gene are SGHTA and FQGTGA. The chain's CDR3 is CASSLTGLNEQFF. The CDR3 nucleotides are TGTGCCAGCAGCTTGACAGGGCTCAATGAGCAGTTCTTC.

Many counts were recorded for this clonotype. The chain links TRBV25-1 to TRBJ2-1; D call uncertain. Trimming shortened V by 5 bases and J by 0 bases, and 8 bases separated the two germline ends. Germline loops: CDR1 MGHDK, CDR2 SYGVNS. The CDR3 has 14 amino acids. The CDR3 DNA reads TGTGCCAGCAGTCTACCGAGCTCCTACAATGAGCAGTTCTTC. Translating gives CASSLPSSYNEQFF. Complete variable domain (other parts from reference TRBV25-1 and TRBJ2-1): EADIYQTPRYLVIGTGKKITLECSQTMGHDKMYWYQQDPGMELHLIHYSYGVNSTEKGDLSSESTVSRIRTEHFPLTLESARPSHTSQYLCASSLPSSYNEQFFGPGTRLTVL.

This clonotype was counted many times. The rearrangement joins TRBV12-3 or TRBV12-4 to TRBJ1-1, with D tentatively TRBD1 (5 bases). V was shortened by 5 bases and J by 5 bases, with 15 bases between the two germline ends. The CDR3 loop spans 14 amino acids. DNA for the CDR3: TGTGCCAGCAGTCCTACAGGAGCCCTAACTGAAGCTTTCTTT. Its protein product is CASSPTGALTEAFF.

The gene calls are TRBV10-3 and TRBJ2-2, with 10 nucleotides matching TRBD2. The germline CDR1 and CDR2 sequences are ENHRY and SYGVKD. The CDR3 has 14 residues. The V segment lost 6 bases and the J segment 5 bases; nucleotides outside the gene matches: 3. The CDR3, as DNA: TGTGCCATCAGCGGGACTAGCGTTACCGGGGAGCTGTTTTTT. Its translation: CAISGTSVTGELFF.

Ten or more counts support this clonotype. The chain joins TRBV2 to TRBJ2-3; no firm D call. CDR3 length: 13 amino acids. V lost 1 base, J lost 1 base, and 3 bases lay in between. Germline lookup yields CDR1 SNHLY and CDR2 FYNNEI. The CDR3 is CASSEVRTDTQYF. The DNA for the CDR3 is TGTGCCAGCAGTGAAGTTCGCACAGATACGCAGTATTTT. The whole variable domain, remainder taken from reference TRBV2 and TRBJ2-3, is EPEVTQTPSHQVTQMGQEVILRCVPISNHLYFYWYRQILGQKVEFLVSFYNNEISEKSEIFDDQFSVERPDGSNFTLKIRSTKLEDSAMYFCASSEVRTDTQYFGPGTRLTVL.

This clonotype has more than one count but fewer than ten. This rearrangement joins TRBV18 to TRBJ2-5, with 11 nucleotides matching TRBD2. Germline V CDR1 and CDR2: KGHSH, LQKENI. The CDR3 contains 15 residues. With 3 bases clipped from V and 3 bases from J, the junction kept 3 bases outside the gene matches. The CDR3 DNA is TGTGCCAGCTCACCTACTAGCGGGGGAAAAGAGACCCAGTACTTC. Residues: CASSPTSGGKETQYF.